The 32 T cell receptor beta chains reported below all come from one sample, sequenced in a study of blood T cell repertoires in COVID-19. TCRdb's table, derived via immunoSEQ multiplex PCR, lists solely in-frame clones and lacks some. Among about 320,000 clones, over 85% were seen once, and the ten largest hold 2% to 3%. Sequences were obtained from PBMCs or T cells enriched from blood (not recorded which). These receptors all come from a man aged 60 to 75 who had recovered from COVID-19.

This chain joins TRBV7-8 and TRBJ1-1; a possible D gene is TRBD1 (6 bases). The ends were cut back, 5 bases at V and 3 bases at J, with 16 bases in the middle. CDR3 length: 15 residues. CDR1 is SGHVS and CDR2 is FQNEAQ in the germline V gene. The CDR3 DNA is TGTGCCAGCAGCCCTAGGGGGAAGGTGGACACTGAAGCTTTCTTT. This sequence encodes CASSPRGKVDTEAFF.

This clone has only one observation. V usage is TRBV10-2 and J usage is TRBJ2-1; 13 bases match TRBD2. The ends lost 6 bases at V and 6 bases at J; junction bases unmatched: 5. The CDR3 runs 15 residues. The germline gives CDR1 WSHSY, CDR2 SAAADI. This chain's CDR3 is CASRERTSGSNEQFF. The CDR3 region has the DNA TGCGCCAGCAGAGAAAGGACTAGCGGGAGCAATGAGCAGTTCTTC.

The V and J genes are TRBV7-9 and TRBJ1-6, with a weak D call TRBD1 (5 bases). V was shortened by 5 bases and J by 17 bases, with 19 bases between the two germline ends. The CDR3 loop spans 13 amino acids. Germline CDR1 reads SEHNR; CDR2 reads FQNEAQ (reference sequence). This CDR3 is CASSGTSGGLIHF. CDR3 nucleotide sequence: TGTGCCAGCAGCGGCACCTCCGGGGGATTGATCCACTTT.

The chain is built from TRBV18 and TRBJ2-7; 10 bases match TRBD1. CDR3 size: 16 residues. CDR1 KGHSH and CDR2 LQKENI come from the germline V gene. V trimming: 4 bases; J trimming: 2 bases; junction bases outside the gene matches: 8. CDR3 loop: CASSRLGQGGTYEQYF. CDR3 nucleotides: TGTGCCAGCTCACGACTCGGACAGGGGGGAACCTACGAGCAGTACTTC.

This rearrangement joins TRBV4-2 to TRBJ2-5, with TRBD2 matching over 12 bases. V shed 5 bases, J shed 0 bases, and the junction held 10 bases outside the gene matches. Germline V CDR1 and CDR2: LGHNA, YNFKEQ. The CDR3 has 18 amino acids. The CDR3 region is CASSFRLAGGPYQETQYF. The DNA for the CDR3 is TGTGCCAGCAGCTTTCGTCTAGCGGGGGGGCCGTACCAAGAGACCCAGTACTTC.

The CDR3 spells CASSTTPNTEAFF. The CDR3 bases are TGTGCCAGCAGCACGACACCTAACACTGAAGCTTTCTTT. The chain combines TRBV7-9 with TRBJ1-1, with no clear D. The CDR3 is made up of 13 amino acids. Germline assignment: CDR1 SEHNR and CDR2 FQNEAQ (reference sequence). V gave up 5 bases and J gave up 2 bases, with 9 bases separating them.

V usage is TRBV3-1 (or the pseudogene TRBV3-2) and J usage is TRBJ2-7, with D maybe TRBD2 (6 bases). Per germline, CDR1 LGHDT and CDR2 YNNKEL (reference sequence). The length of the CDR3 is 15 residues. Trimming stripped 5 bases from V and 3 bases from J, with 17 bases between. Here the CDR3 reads CASSFRSGFGYEQYF. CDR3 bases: TGTGCCAGCAGCTTTAGAAGCGGGTTTGGCTACGAGCAGTACTTC.

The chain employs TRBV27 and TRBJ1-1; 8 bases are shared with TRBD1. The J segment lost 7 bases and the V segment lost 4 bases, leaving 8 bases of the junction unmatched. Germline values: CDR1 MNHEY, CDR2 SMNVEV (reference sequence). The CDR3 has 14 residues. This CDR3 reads CASSSKVTGVEAFF. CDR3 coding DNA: TGTGCCAGCAGTTCCAAAGTGACAGGGGTTGAAGCTTTCTTT.

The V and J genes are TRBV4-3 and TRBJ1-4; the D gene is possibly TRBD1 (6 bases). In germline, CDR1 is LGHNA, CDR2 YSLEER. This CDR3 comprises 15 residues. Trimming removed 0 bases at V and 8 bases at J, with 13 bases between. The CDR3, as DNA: TGCGCCAGCAGCCAAGAAAAAACAGGGTACGAAAAACTGTTTTTT. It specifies CASSQEKTGYEKLFF.

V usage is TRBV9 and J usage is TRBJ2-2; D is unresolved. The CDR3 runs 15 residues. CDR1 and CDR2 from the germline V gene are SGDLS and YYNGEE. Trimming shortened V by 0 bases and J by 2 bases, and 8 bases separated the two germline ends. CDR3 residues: CASSVGYINTGELFF. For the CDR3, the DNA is TGTGCCAGCAGCGTAGGGTACATCAACACCGGGGAGCTGTTTTTT.

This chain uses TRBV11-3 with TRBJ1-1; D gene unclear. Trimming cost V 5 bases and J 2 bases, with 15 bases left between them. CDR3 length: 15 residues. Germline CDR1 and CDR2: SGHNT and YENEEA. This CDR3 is CASSRWTGGNTEAFF. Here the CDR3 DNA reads TGTGCCAGCAGCCGCTGGACCGGAGGAAACACTGAAGCTTTCTTT.

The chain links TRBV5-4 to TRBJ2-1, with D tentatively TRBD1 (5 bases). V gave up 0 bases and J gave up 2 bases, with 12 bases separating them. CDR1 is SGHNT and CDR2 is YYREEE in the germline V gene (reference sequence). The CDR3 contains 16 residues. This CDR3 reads CASSLDSLGPYNEQFF. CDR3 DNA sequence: TGTGCCAGCAGCTTGGACTCGCTGGGGCCCTACAATGAGCAGTTCTTC.

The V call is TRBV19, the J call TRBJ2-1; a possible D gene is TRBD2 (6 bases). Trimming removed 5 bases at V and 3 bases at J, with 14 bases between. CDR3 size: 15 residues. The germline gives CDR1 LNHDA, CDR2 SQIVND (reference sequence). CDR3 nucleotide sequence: TGTGCCAGTAGTCCGGCGGGACGAGTCTACAATGAGCAGTTCTTC. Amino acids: CASSPAGRVYNEQFF.

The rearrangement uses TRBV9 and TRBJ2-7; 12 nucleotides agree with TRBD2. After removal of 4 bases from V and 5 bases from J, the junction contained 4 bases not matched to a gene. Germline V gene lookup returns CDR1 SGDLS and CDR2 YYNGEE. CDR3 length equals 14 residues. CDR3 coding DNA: TGTGCCAGCAGCCTCAGACTAGCGGGGGACGAGCAGTACTTC. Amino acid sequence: CASSLRLAGDEQYF.

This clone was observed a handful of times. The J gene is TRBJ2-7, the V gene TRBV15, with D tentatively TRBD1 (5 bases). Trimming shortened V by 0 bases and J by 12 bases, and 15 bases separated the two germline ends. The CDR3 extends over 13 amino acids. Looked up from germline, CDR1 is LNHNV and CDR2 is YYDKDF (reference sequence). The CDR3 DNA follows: TGTGCCACCAGCAGAGATAAACAGGATGTACGGTACTTC. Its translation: CATSRDKQDVRYF.

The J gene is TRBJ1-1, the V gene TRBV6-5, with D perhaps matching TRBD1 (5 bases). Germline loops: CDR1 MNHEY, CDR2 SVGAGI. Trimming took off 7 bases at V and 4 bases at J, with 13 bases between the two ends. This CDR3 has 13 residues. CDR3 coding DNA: TGTGCCAGCAAGGCGGCGGGGGGCACTGAAGCTTTCTTT. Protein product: CASKAAGGTEAFF.

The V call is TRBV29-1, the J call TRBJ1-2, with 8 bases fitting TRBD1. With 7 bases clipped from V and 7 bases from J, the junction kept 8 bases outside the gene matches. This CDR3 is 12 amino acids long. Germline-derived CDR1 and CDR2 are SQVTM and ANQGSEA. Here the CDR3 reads CSATGQGAGYTF. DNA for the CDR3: TGCAGCGCCACCGGGCAGGGGGCTGGCTACACCTTC.

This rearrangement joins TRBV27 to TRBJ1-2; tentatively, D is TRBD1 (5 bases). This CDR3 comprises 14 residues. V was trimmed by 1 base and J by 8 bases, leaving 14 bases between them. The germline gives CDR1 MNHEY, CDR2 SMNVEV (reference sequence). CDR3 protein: CASSLLPGVVGYTF. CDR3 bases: TGTGCCAGCAGTTTATTACCGGGGGTAGTCGGCTACACCTTC.

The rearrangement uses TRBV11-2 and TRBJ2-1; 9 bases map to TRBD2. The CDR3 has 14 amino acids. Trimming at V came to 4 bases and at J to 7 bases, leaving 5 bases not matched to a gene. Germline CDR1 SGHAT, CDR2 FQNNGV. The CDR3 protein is CASSWALAGNEQFF. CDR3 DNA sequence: TGTGCCAGCAGCTGGGCCCTAGCGGGGAATGAGCAGTTCTTC.

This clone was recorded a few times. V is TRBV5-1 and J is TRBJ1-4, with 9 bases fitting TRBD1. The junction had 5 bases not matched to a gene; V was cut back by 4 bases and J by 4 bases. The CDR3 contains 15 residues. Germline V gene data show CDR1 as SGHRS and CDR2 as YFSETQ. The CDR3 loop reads CASSAGTGINEKLFF. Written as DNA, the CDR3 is TGCGCCAGCAGCGCCGGGACAGGGATTAATGAAAAACTGTTTTTT.

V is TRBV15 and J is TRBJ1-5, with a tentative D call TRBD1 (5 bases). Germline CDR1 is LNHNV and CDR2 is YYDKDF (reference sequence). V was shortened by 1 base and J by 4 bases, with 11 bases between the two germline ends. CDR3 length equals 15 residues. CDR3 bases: TGTGCCACCAGCAGAGGTTCGGGGGGGAATCAGCCCCAGCATTTT. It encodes CATSRGSGGNQPQHF.

Written as DNA, the CDR3 is TGTGCCAGTAGTATGGGGACAGGGGGAACTTACGAGCAGTACTTC. Translation gives CASSMGTGGTYEQYF. The J gene is TRBJ2-7, the V gene TRBV19; 11 bases line up with TRBD1. CDR1 is LNHDA and CDR2 is SQIVND in the germline V gene (reference sequence). This CDR3 has 15 residues. V was clipped by 3 bases and J by 4 bases; unmatched bases: 5.

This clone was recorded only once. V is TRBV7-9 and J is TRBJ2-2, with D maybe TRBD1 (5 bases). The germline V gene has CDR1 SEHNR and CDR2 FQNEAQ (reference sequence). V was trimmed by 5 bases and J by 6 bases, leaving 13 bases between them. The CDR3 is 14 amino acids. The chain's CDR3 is CASSPRRQSGELFF. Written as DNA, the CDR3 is TGTGCCAGCAGCCCCCGGAGACAGTCCGGGGAGCTGTTTTTT.

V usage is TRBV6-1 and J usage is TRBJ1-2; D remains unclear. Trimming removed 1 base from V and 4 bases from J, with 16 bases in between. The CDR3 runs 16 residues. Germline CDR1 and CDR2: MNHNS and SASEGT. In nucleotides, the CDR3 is TGTGCCAGCAGTGAAGTGGTCTTTGACAAGTTCTATGGCTACACCTTC. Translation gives CASSEVVFDKFYGYTF.

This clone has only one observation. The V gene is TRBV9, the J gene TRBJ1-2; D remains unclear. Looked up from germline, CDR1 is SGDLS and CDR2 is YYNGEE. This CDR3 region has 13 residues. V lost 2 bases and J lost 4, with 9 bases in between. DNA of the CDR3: TGTGCCAGCAGCGTTGGGCCGGCCTATGGCTACACCTTC. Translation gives CASSVGPAYGYTF.

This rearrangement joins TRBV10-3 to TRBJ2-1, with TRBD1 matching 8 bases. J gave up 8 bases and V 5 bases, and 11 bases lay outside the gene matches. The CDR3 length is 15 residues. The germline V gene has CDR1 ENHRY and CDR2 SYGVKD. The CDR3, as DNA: TGTGCCATCAGTATCCAGGGGGCGGAACTGGATGAGCAGTTCTTC. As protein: CAISIQGAELDEQFF.

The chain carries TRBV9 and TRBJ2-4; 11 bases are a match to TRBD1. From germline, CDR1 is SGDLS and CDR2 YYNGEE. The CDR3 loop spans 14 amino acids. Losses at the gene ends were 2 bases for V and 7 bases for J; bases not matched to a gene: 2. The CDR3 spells CASSVGTGGNIQYF. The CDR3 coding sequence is TGTGCCAGCAGCGTCGGGACAGGGGGGAACATTCAGTACTTC. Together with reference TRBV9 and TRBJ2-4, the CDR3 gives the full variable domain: DSGVTQTPKHLITATGQRVTLRCSPRSGDLSVYWYQQSLDQGLQFLIQYYNGEERAKGNILERFSAQQFPDLHSELNLSSLELGDSALYFCASSVGTGGNIQYFGAGTRLSVL.

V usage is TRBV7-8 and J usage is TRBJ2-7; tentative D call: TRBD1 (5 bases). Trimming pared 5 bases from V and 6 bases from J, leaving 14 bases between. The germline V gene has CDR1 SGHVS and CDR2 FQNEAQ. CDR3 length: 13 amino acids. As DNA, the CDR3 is TGTGCCAGCAGCCGATTACAGGAGTCCGAGCAGTACTTC. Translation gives CASSRLQESEQYF.

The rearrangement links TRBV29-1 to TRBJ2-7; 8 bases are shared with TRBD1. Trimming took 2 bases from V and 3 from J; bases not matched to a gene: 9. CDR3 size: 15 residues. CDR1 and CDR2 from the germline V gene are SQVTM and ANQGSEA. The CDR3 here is CSVERQTGVDYEQYF. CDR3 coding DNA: TGCAGCGTTGAAAGACAGACAGGGGTGGACTACGAGCAGTACTTC.

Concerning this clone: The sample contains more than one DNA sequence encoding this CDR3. The CDR3 coding sequence is TGCGCCAGCAGCCAAGTACAGGGGGACACTGAAGCTTTCTTT. Protein: CASSQVQGDTEAFF. This sequence joins TRBV4-1 and TRBJ1-1, with TRBD1 matching over 8 bases. From germline, CDR1 is MGHRA and CDR2 YSYEKL. V lost 1 base, J lost 3 bases, and 1 base stayed unmatched. CDR3 size: 14 residues.

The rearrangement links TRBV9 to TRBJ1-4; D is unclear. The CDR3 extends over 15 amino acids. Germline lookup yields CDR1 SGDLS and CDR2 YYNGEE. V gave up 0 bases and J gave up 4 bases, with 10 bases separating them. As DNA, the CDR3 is TGTGCCAGCAGCGTAGACGGAGGGCGTAATGAAAAACTGTTTTTT. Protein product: CASSVDGGRNEKLFF. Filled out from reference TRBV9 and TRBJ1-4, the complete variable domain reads DSGVTQTPKHLITATGQRVTLRCSPRSGDLSVYWYQQSLDQGLQFLIQYYNGEERAKGNILERFSAQQFPDLHSELNLSSLELGDSALYFCASSVDGGRNEKLFFGSGTQLSVL.

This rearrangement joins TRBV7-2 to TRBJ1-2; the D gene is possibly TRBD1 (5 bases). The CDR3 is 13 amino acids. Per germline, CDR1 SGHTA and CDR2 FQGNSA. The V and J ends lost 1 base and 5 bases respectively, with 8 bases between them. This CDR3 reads CASSLVSGYGYTF. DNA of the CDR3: TGTGCCAGCAGCTTAGTCTCAGGGTATGGCTACACCTTC.